One and the same sample provided the 27 T cell receptor beta chains below, sequenced in a study of patients and donors after allogeneic stem cell transplantation. TCRdb passed the RT-PCR reads through MiXCR, listing each CDR3 protein once. The data show about 26,000 distinct CDR3 sequences, approximately 8.8% seen once. The sequenced sample consisted of blood, either unsorted or a sorted T cell fraction (not recorded which). The receptors here all came from a human donor who was either an allogeneic HSCT recipient or a stem cell or donor lymphocyte infusion donor (not recorded which). It is not recorded whose cells these are; they may come from a transplant donor.

This clonotype appeared many times. V and J are TRBV7-3 and TRBJ2-1; 11 nucleotides align to TRBD1. The CDR3 runs to 15 residues. CDR1 is SGHTA, CDR2 FQGTGA, per germline. After removal of 5 bases from V and 5 bases from J, the junction contained 5 bases not matched to a gene. For the CDR3, the DNA is TGTGCCAGCAGCCGAGGACAGGGGGCGAACAATGAGCAGTTCTTC. It encodes CASSRGQGANNEQFF.

The chain is built from TRBV20-1 and TRBJ2-1; 12 positions match TRBD2. Germline lookup yields CDR1 DFQATT and CDR2 SNEGSKA (reference sequence). The CDR3 runs to 17 residues. V lost 6 bases, J lost 0 bases, and 9 bases stayed unmatched. The CDR3 nucleotides are TGCAGTGCCCGGGGGCTAGCGGGAGGGAGCTCCTACAATGAGCAGTTCTTC. Amino acids: CSARGLAGGSSYNEQFF.

This clonotype appeared many times. The chain combines TRBV19 with TRBJ2-7, with 12 positions matching TRBD1. CDR1 is LNHDA, CDR2 SQIVND, per germline (reference sequence). V gave up 6 bases and J gave up 5 bases; unmatched junction bases: 5. The CDR3 has 14 residues. The CDR3 bases are TGTGCCAGTAGAAGGGGACAGGGGGCGAACGAGCAGTACTTC. Protein product: CASRRGQGANEQYF.

This clonotype was seen a handful of times. The chain uses TRBV7-9 and TRBJ1-5; TRBD1 matches at 9 bases. Germline V gene lookup returns CDR1 SEHNR and CDR2 FQNEAQ (reference sequence). This CDR3 comprises 14 residues. V was pared by 5 bases and J by 7 bases, with 6 bases of the junction left unmatched. Here the CDR3 DNA reads TGTGCCAGCAGCCGGGGACAGGGAGGACAGCCCCAGCATTTT. It encodes CASSRGQGGQPQHF. The variable domain in full, completed from reference TRBV7-9 and TRBJ1-5, reads DTGVSQNPRHKITKRGQNVTFRCDPISEHNRLYWYRQTLGQGPEFLTYFQNEAQLEKSRLLSDRFSAERPKGSFSTLEIQRTEQGDSAMYLCASSRGQGGQPQHFGDGTRLSIL.

This chain connects TRBV9 to TRBJ2-5, with 10 bases lining up with TRBD2. The CDR3 is made up of 13 amino acids. V gave up 3 bases and J gave up 4 bases; unmatched junction bases: 0. Germline V gives CDR1 SGDLS, CDR2 YYNGEE. The CDR3, as DNA: TGTGCCAGCAGCGGGACTAGCGGAGAGACCCAGTACTTC. This sequence encodes CASSGTSGETQYF.

At least ten counts were recorded for this clonotype. This chain uses TRBV7-2 with TRBJ2-3; TRBD2 is a possible D gene (5 bases). V lost 4 bases, J lost 4 bases, and 12 bases lay in between. The CDR3 contains 14 residues. The germline V gene has CDR1 SGHTA and CDR2 FQGNSA. Here the CDR3 DNA reads TGTGCCAGCAGCTCCTTCCGGGGTTCAGATACGCAGTATTTT. Protein product: CASSSFRGSDTQYF.

This clonotype was recorded many times. The rearrangement links TRBV20-1 to TRBJ2-7; no clear D. This CDR3 has 15 amino acids. Trimming took off 3 bases at V and 4 bases at J, with 19 bases between the two ends. Germline V gene lookup returns CDR1 DFQATT and CDR2 SNEGSKA (reference sequence). CDR3 sequence reads: CSASPLGQEGYEQYF. CDR3 nucleotides: TGCAGTGCTAGCCCCCTAGGCCAAGAAGGGTACGAGCAGTACTTC.

This clonotype showed up many times. The chain combines TRBV9 with TRBJ2-3; 10 bases agree with TRBD1. CDR1 SGDLS and CDR2 YYNGEE come from the germline V gene. Trimming cost V 3 bases and J 6 bases; bases outside gene matches: 4. The CDR3 consists of 14 residues. CDR3 region: CASSARTGGDTQYF. In DNA form, the CDR3 reads TGTGCCAGCAGCGCTCGGACAGGGGGGGATACGCAGTATTTT.

This clonotype occurred many times. The CDR3 loop is CASTTAKRTLHF. CDR3 in DNA: TGTGCCAGCACCACTGCGAAGAGAACCCTCCACTTT. The V and J genes are TRBV6-5 and TRBJ1-6; D unclear. V was shortened by 7 bases and J by 14 bases, with 15 bases between the two germline ends. The CDR3 is made up of 12 amino acids. Germline lookup yields CDR1 MNHEY and CDR2 SVGAGI.

J is TRBJ2-3 and V is TRBV7-9; D not resolved. The V gene lost 2 bases and the J gene lost 5 bases, with 14 bases spanning the gap. Germline-derived CDR1 and CDR2 are SEHNR and FQNEAQ (reference sequence). The CDR3 is 15 amino acids. This CDR3 is CASSLWQLNLDTQYF. DNA for the CDR3: TGTGCCAGCAGCTTATGGCAGCTGAACCTAGATACGCAGTATTTT.

This chain links TRBV19 with TRBJ2-2, with 9 bases identical to TRBD2. This CDR3 contains 16 residues. After removal of 5 bases from V and 1 base from J, the junction contained 5 bases not matched to a gene. Germline V lookup: CDR1 LNHDA, CDR2 SQIVND (reference sequence). CDR3 sequence (DNA): TGTGCCAGTAGTCCGCAAGCGGGGGGGAACACCGGGGAGCTGTTTTTT. Protein: CASSPQAGGNTGELFF.

This clonotype was seen a few times. This chain connects TRBV11-1 to TRBJ1-1; possibly TRBD1 for D (6 bases). The CDR3 consists of 19 residues. Trimming pared 1 base from V and 1 base from J, leaving 22 bases between. Looked up from germline, CDR1 is SGHAT and CDR2 is FQDESV (reference sequence). The CDR3 here is CASSLDLSWGARKNTEAFF. The CDR3, as DNA: TGTGCCAGCAGCTTAGACCTTTCTTGGGGGGCAAGGAAGAACACTGAAGCTTTCTTT.

This clonotype was recorded at least ten times. The chain joins TRBV7-9 to TRBJ1-1; D is possibly TRBD1 (5 bases). Trimming removed 4 bases at V and 1 base at J, with 7 bases between. The CDR3 runs 13 residues. The germline CDR1 and CDR2 sequences are SEHNR and FQNEAQ (reference sequence). The CDR3 loop reads CASSWDGNTEAFF. CDR3 in DNA: TGTGCCAGCAGCTGGGACGGGAACACTGAAGCTTTCTTT.

This clonotype has only a few counts. The V call is TRBV9, the J call TRBJ2-5, with D maybe TRBD2 (5 bases). The CDR3 contains 14 residues. Germline values: CDR1 SGDLS, CDR2 YYNGEE. Trimming took 3 bases from V and 5 from J, leaving 14 bases between them. CDR3 DNA: TGTGCCAGCAGCGCCTCCGGGGTCGGGGAGACCCAGTACTTC. It yields the protein CASSASGVGETQYF.

The CDR3 DNA sequence: TGTGCCAGCAGCTTAGCCGGTGGCAGTGGTCCCCAGCATTTT. This codes for CASSLAGGSGPQHF. The rearrangement links TRBV7-8 to TRBJ1-5; no clear D gene. V was cut by 0 bases and J by 10 bases, with 13 bases left in between. CDR3 size: 14 residues. Per germline, CDR1 SGHVS and CDR2 FQNEAQ.

In this sample, this clonotype turned up a few times. The rearrangement uses TRBV28 and TRBJ2-3; TRBD2 matches at 9 bases. There are 15 residues in the CDR3. V gave up 2 bases and J gave up 2 bases; unmatched junction bases: 2. Germline CDR1 is MDHEN and CDR2 is SYDVKM. The CDR3 loop reads CASSLQGLATDTQYF. CDR3 nucleotide sequence: TGTGCCAGCAGTTTACAGGGACTAGCCACAGATACGCAGTATTTT.

V is TRBV29-1 and J is TRBJ2-3; D might be TRBD1 (5 bases). The CDR3 consists of 13 residues. V was cut by 4 bases and J by 2 bases, with 10 bases left in between. Per the germline V gene, CDR1 is SQVTM and CDR2 is ANQGSEA. DNA of the CDR3: TGCAGCGTTGCAGGGATCCTCACAGATACGCAGTATTTT. Translating gives CSVAGILTDTQYF.

This clonotype was seen repeatedly, ten times or more. The chain couples TRBV14 to TRBJ1-1; 7 nucleotides match TRBD1. The trim removed 4 bases at V and 10 bases at J, leaving 6 bases unmatched. Germline CDR1 is SGHDN and CDR2 is FVKESK. The CDR3 is 12 residues long. CDR3 sequence (DNA): TGTGCCAGCAGCCCAGGGGGAGGTGGAGCTTTCTTT. Translation: CASSPGGGGAFF.

This clonotype was counted a single time. The CDR3 is CASSLRAVYGYTF. CDR3 coding DNA: TGTGCCAGCAGCTTGAGGGCGGTTTATGGCTACACCTTC. The chain recombines TRBV7-9 with TRBJ1-2; D ambiguous. V was clipped by 3 bases and J by 5 bases, with 10 bases between them. The CDR3 loop spans 13 amino acids. Germline CDR1 and CDR2: SEHNR and FQNEAQ (reference sequence).

This clonotype was counted ten times or more. The V gene is TRBV5-1, the J gene TRBJ2-7; TRBD1 might be the D (6 bases). From germline, CDR1 is SGHRS and CDR2 YFSETQ. This CDR3 is built from 13 residues. V was cut by 6 bases and J by 6 bases, with 16 bases left in between. CDR3 nucleotide sequence: TGCGCCAGCACGAGGACAGCGTCTGGCGAGCAGTACTTC. As protein: CASTRTASGEQYF. Full variable domain (missing parts from reference TRBV5-1 and TRBJ2-7): KAGVTQTPRYLIKTRGQQVTLSCSPISGHRSVSWYQQTPGQGLQFLFEYFSETQRNKGNFPGRFSGRQFSNSRSEMNVSTLELGDSALYLCASTRTASGEQYFGPGTRLTVT.

V is TRBV15 and J is TRBJ2-1; 11 nucleotides agree with TRBD1. Germline trimming cut 5 bases from V and 4 bases from J; bases unmatched to any gene: 7. Germline CDR1 LNHNV, CDR2 YYDKDF (reference sequence). CDR3 size: 16 residues. CDR3 protein: CATSGGQGARYNEQFF. The CDR3 coding sequence is TGTGCCACCAGCGGAGGACAGGGGGCGCGGTACAATGAGCAGTTCTTC.

This rearrangement joins TRBV9 to TRBJ1-2, with D unresolved. The V and J ends lost 3 bases and 7 bases respectively, with 7 bases between them. The CDR3 has 11 amino acids. Germline CDR1 and CDR2: SGDLS and YYNGEE. The CDR3 loop is CASSAPRGYTF. The DNA of the CDR3 is TGTGCCAGCAGCGCCCCGCGTGGCTACACCTTC.

This clonotype was recorded at least ten times. V is TRBV9 and J is TRBJ1-3; D uncertain. This CDR3 comprises 13 residues. V gave up 0 bases and J gave up 3 bases, with 4 bases separating them. Germline CDR1 reads SGDLS; CDR2 reads YYNGEE. The CDR3 sequence: CASSVEGGNTIYF. CDR3 bases: TGTGCCAGCAGCGTAGAGGGTGGAAACACCATATATTTT.

This clonotype was recorded a few times. V and J are TRBV20-1 and TRBJ2-5; 12 nucleotides match TRBD2. CDR1 DFQATT and CDR2 SNEGSKA come from the germline V gene (reference sequence). Trimming at V came to 0 bases and at J to 5 bases, leaving 4 bases not matched to a gene. The CDR3 is 15 residues long. The CDR3 reads CSARDRTSGMETQYF. For the CDR3, the DNA is TGCAGTGCTAGAGATCGGACTAGCGGGATGGAGACCCAGTACTTC.

The sample holds a few counts of this clonotype. This sequence joins TRBV7-9 and TRBJ1-4, with a tentative D call TRBD1 (6 bases). The CDR3 runs to 15 residues. Germline V gives CDR1 SEHNR, CDR2 FQNEAQ (reference sequence). Trimming pared 6 bases from V and 7 bases from J, leaving 18 bases between. The CDR3 protein is CASSPGTLVSEKLFF. The DNA of the CDR3 is TGTGCCAGCAGTCCCGGGACACTCGTAAGTGAAAAACTGTTTTTT. Based on the CDR3 plus reference TRBV7-9 and TRBJ1-4, the full variable domain is DTGVSQNPRHKITKRGQNVTFRCDPISEHNRLYWYRQTLGQGPEFLTYFQNEAQLEKSRLLSDRFSAERPKGSFSTLEIQRTEQGDSAMYLCASSPGTLVSEKLFFGSGTQLSVL.

This clonotype was counted ten times or more. The chain couples TRBV5-1 to TRBJ2-5; 7 positions agree with TRBD1. V lost 4 bases, J lost 2 bases, and 5 bases stayed unmatched. The CDR3 has 14 amino acids. CDR1 and CDR2 (germline): SGHRS, YFSETQ. CDR3 nucleotides: TGCGCCAGCAGCAAGGGACAGCCTCAAGAGACCCAGTACTTC. It translates to CASSKGQPQETQYF.

This clonotype has ten or more counts. V and J are TRBV7-9 and TRBJ1-3; D gene unclear. V lost 0 bases and J 2 bases, leaving 8 bases between the germline ends. Germline V CDR1 and CDR2: SEHNR, FQNEAQ (reference sequence). The CDR3 runs 15 residues. CDR3 coding DNA: TGTGCCAGCAGCTTAGCCACTCGGACTGGAAACACCATATATTTT. As protein: CASSLATRTGNTIYF.